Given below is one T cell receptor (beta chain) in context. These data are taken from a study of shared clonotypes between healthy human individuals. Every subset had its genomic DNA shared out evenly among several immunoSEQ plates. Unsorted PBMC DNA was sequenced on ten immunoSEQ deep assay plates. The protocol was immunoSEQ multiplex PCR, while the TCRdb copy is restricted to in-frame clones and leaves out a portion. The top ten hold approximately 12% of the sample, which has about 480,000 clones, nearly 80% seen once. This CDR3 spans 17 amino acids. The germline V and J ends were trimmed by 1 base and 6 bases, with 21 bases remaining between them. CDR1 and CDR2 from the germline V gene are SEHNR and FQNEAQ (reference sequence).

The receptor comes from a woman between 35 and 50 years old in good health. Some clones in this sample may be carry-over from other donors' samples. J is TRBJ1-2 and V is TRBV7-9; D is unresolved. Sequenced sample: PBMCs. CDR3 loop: CASSLGPIGPPPDGYTF. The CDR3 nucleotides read TGTGCCAGCAGCTTAGGGCCGATCGGACCACCCCCCGATGGCTACACCTTC. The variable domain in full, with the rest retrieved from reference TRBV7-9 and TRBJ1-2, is DTGVSQNPRHKITKRGQNVTFRCDPISEHNRLYWYRQTLGQGPEFLTYFQNEAQLEKSRLLSDRFSAERPKGSFSTLEIQRTEQGDSAMYLCASSLGPIGPPPDGYTFGSGTRLTVV.